The rows below give T cell receptor beta chains drawn from one sample of a study of neurological immune-mediated disorders. TCRdb used MiXCR to reprocess the 5' RACE reads, holding one entry per CDR3 protein. The data hold under 70,000 distinct CDR3 sequences, with 2.5% to 3.5% observed a single time. Sequences were obtained from PBMCs. The source is a woman aged 45-65 years with multiple sclerosis. The CDR3 runs from the conserved cysteine through the conserved F or W. D genes are given only for firm matches. Not all rows give a size; the values are once, few, many and, for expanded clones, a class.

j_gene,v_gene,d_gene,abundance,CDR3nt,CDR3aa
TRBJ2-1,TRBV12-3/TRBV12-4,TRBD2,many,TGTGCCAGCAGTTTAGCCTTTAGCGGGAGAGGGAGCAATGAGCAGTTCTTC,CASSLAFSGRGSNEQFF
TRBJ2-1,TRBV7-9,NA,many,TGTGCCAGCAGCCCCAAGACCCGGGAGTCCAATGAGCAGTTCTTC,CASSPKTRESNEQFF
TRBJ2-7,TRBV11-2,TRBD1,many,TGTGCCAGCAGCCCACTCGGGCGGACAGGCTCCTACGAGCAGTACTTC,CASSPLGRTGSYEQYF
TRBJ2-3,TRBV6-2/TRBV6-3,TRBD2,many,TGTGCCAGCAGCCGGGGGGGGCTCCGTAGCACAGATACGCAGTATTTT,CASSRGGLRSTDTQYF
TRBJ2-3,TRBV5-1,NA,many,TGCGCCAGCAGCTCCCCCCCCGTGGGGCCCACAGATACGCAGTATTTT,CASSSPPVGPTDTQYF
TRBJ2-1,TRBV5-1,NA,many,TGCGCCAGCAGCTTGTCAGTCGGGGGCAGCAATGAGCAGTTCTTC,CASSLSVGGSNEQFF
TRBJ2-2,TRBV6-6,NA,many,TGTGCCAGCAGAGTAGGAACCGGGGAGCTGTTTTTT,CASRVGTGELFF
TRBJ2-7,TRBV7-9,TRBD2,many,TGTGCCAGCACCGGGGGGGAGGGCCCCTACGAGCAGTACTTC,CASTGGEGPYEQYF
TRBJ2-1,TRBV5-1,TRBD2,many,TGCGCCAGCAGCTTGTTAGGACTAGCGGACCCGAGCTCCTACAATGAGCAGTTCTTC,CASSLLGLADPSSYNEQFF
TRBJ2-3,TRBV5-1,TRBD1,many,TGCGCCAGCAGCTTGGGACAGGGCGGTAAAGATACGCAGTATTTT,CASSLGQGGKDTQYF
TRBJ1-1,TRBV20-1,NA,many,TGCAGTGCTAAAACCCCAGGAGGGGCAAACACTGAAGCTTTCTTT,CSAKTPGGANTEAFF
TRBJ2-1,TRBV4-3,TRBD2,NA,TGCGCCAGCAGCCCGACTAGCGGGGGGTACAATGAGCAGTTCTTC,CASSPTSGGYNEQFF
TRBJ2-5,TRBV7-2,TRBD2,many,TGTGCCAGCAGCCCAGGGACTAGCGGGAGTCAAGAGACCCAGTACTTC,CASSPGTSGSQETQYF
TRBJ1-6,TRBV6-5,NA,many,TGTGCCAGCAGTCTCTTAACGGATAATTCACCCCTCCACTTT,CASSLLTDNSPLHF
TRBJ2-1,TRBV24-1,TRBD2,many,TGTGCCACCAGTGATCCGACTAGCGACCCTTACAATGAGCAGTTCTTC,CATSDPTSDPYNEQFF
TRBJ2-3,TRBV20-1,TRBD2,many,TGCAGTGCTAGACCGTTTAGCGGGAGGGCGTTAGCTCCCCCAGATACGCAGTATTTT,CSARPFSGRALAPPDTQYF
TRBJ2-4,TRBV20-1,NA,many,TGCAGTGCTTTTCTCGTAGCCAAAAACATTCAGTACTTC,CSAFLVAKNIQYF
TRBJ2-3,TRBV7-3,NA,many,TGTGCCAGCAGCTTACGCGAGGCCGATACGCAGTATTTT,CASSLREADTQYF
TRBJ1-2,TRBV28,TRBD1,many,TGTGCCAGCAGTGAAGCCGGGACAGGGCAGGGCTATGGCTACACCTTC,CASSEAGTGQGYGYTF
TRBJ2-1,TRBV7-2,TRBD2,many,TGTGCCAGCAGCGAGGGGACTAGCGGGAGGGCCCGTAAGTTCTTC,CASSEGTSGRARKFF
TRBJ2-1,TRBV12-3/TRBV12-4,NA,many,TGTGCCAGCAGTCCAGCGGACAGCGGCGGCTACAATGAGCAGTTCTTC,CASSPADSGGYNEQFF
TRBJ2-6,TRBV7-2,TRBD1,many,TGTGCCAGCAGTACGGGACAGACCCTCTCTGGGGCCAACGTCCTGACTTTC,CASSTGQTLSGANVLTF
TRBJ1-1,TRBV12-3/TRBV12-4,TRBD1,many,TGTGCCAGCAAGATGGACAGGGAAGCTTTCTTT,CASKMDREAFF
TRBJ2-1,TRBV20-1,NA,many,TGCAGTGCGGTTTCCGGCTACAATGAGCAGTTCTTC,CSAVSGYNEQFF
TRBJ2-6,TRBV4-3,TRBD2,many,TGCGCCAGCAGCCCCATGGGGGGGACTGGGGCCAACGTCCTGACTTTC,CASSPMGGTGANVLTF
TRBJ2-1,TRBV20-1,NA,many,TGCAGTGCTAGGGAAGGTGGACGGAATGAGCAGTTCTTC,CSAREGGRNEQFF
TRBJ2-1,TRBV19,NA,many,TGTGCCAGTAAGAGTAGCTCCTACAATGAGCAGTTCTTC,CASKSSSYNEQFF
TRBJ2-6,TRBV6-2/TRBV6-3,TRBD1,many,TGTGCCAGTCACTGGGACAGGGGCTCCTCTGGGGCCAACGTCCTGACTTTC,CASHWDRGSSGANVLTF
TRBJ2-3,TRBV20-1,TRBD2,many,TGCAGTGCTAGAGTAGCGGGGGTCACAGATACGCAGTATTTT,CSARVAGVTDTQYF
TRBJ2-1,TRBV20-1,NA,many,TGCAGTGCTAGGTGGGTTCGGTACAATGAGCAGTTCTTC,CSARWVRYNEQFF
TRBJ2-1,TRBV5-1,TRBD1,many,TGCGCCAGCATCCCTGGACGAAGGACAGGATACAATGAGCAGTTCTTC,CASIPGRRTGYNEQFF
TRBJ2-1,TRBV20-1,TRBD2,many,TGCAGTGCTAGCCCCCCGGGACTAGCGGGGGGGGATGAGCAGTTCTTC,CSASPPGLAGGDEQFF
TRBJ2-1,TRBV20-1,TRBD1,many,TGCAGTGCTGAGGGGGCGCAGGGCAATGAGCAGTTCTTC,CSAEGAQGNEQFF
TRBJ1-6,TRBV7-9,NA,many,TGTGCCAGCTCTATCGGCGGGGGGTTGGGGAATTCACCCCTCCACTTT,CASSIGGGLGNSPLHF
TRBJ2-7,TRBV20-1,NA,many,TGCAGTGCTAGAGGCCCGACATCGGGGGCTATATACGAGCAGTACTTC,CSARGPTSGAIYEQYF
TRBJ1-5,TRBV20-1,NA,many,TGCAGTGCTAGAGGTGGGGGGCTGCAGCCCCAGCATTTT,CSARGGGLQPQHF
TRBJ1-2,TRBV5-1,TRBD1,many,TGCGCCAGCAGCTTGGAACAGGGGAACTATGGCTACACCTTC,CASSLEQGNYGYTF
TRBJ2-7,TRBV5-6,TRBD2,many,TGTGCCAGCAGCGACGAGGAACTAGCGGGATTAAGTGTGGAGTACTTC,CASSDEELAGLSVEYF
TRBJ2-2,TRBV12-3/TRBV12-4,NA,many,TGTGCCAGCAGTTCAGGGGCACCCCGTTTCGGGGAGCTGTTTTTT,CASSSGAPRFGELFF
TRBJ2-3,TRBV20-1,TRBD2,many,TGCAGTGCTAGGGAAACGGGGGGGCGCACAGATACGCAGTATTTT,CSARETGGRTDTQYF